This entry is about one T cell receptor (beta chain). Antigen unknown. This entry comes from a study of CD8+CD57+ T cells in acquired aplastic anemia. Study-level results: Patients and controls shared some 30 CD8+ CDR3 sequences.

CDR3 and TCR beta VDJ profiling relied on genomic DNA as the template. Using its own MiXCR run on the reads, TCRdb lists one record per CDR3 protein. The sample lists 100,000 to 150,000 distinct CDR3 sequences; around 50% were seen once. Germline loops: CDR1 LNHDA, CDR2 SQIVND (reference sequence). This CDR3 comprises 14 residues. The ends were cut back, 9 bases at V and 2 bases at J, with 16 bases in the middle. The sample consisted of sorted CD4+, CD8+, or CD8+CD57+ T cells (not recorded which) from PBMCs. The rearrangement links TRBV19 to TRBJ2-5; the D is unclear. The TCR comes from a human donor in good health, serving as a control. CDR3 nucleotides: TGTGCCAGCAGTGAGTTGGGTGGGCAAGAGACCCAGTACTTC. Its translation is CASSELGGQETQYF. The variable domain in full, completed from reference TRBV19 and TRBJ2-5, reads DGGITQSPKYLFRKEGQNVTLSCEQNLNHDAMYWYRQDPGQGLRLIYYSQIVNDFQKGDIAEGYSVSREKKESFPLTVTSAQKNPTAFYLCASSELGGQETQYFGPGTRLLVL.